This T cell receptor (beta chain) was sequenced for a study of breast tumors, draining lymph nodes, adjacent tissues. A single record per CDR3 protein comes from TCRdb applying MiXCR to the multiplex PCR reads. The table records 20,000 to 25,000 distinct CDR3 sequences, around 41% of them present only once. In this sample, this clonotype turned up a few times. What it binds is unknown. General study results and limits: That most tumor T cells come from lymph nodes remained unproven. Most tumor T cells seemingly derive from lymph node, then expand in tumor.

Germline V gene data show CDR1 as SGHVS and CDR2 as FNYEAQ. Trimming at V came to 4 bases and at J to 5 bases, leaving 11 bases not matched to a gene. This CDR3 contains 16 residues. The clonotype comes from a female donor with breast cancer. Some clones in this sample may be carry-over from other donors' samples. Material: breast tumor tissue. The chain links TRBV7-6 to TRBJ2-7; 10 bases map to TRBD1. The CDR3 here is CASSSRRGTGVHEQYF. Written as DNA, the CDR3 is TGTGCCAGCAGCTCGAGACGGGGGACAGGGGTTCACGAGCAGTACTTC.